The rows below give T cell receptor beta chains drawn from one sample of a study of blood T cell repertoires in COVID-19. Only in-frame clones appear in the TCRdb table, and some are missing; sequencing was by immunoSEQ multiplex PCR. The sample holds about 210,000 clones; around nine tenths are singletons and the top ten take around 1.5%. The sample consisted of peripheral blood. The receptors here all came from a man younger than 35 with active or convalescent COVID-19. Each CDR3 is given with its conserved first and last residue. The D gene is left open where the match is weak. Clone size is not always given. Where it is, it says once, few, many or a class for expanded clones.

j_call | clone_size | v_call | d_call | cdr3_nt | cdr3_aa
TRBJ2-1 | - | TRBV5-4 | TRBD2 | TGTGCCAGCAGCTTCGGAGTAGCGGGAGCCAATGAGCAGTTCTTC | CASSFGVAGANEQFF
TRBJ2-1 | few | TRBV27 | - | TGTGCCAGCAGTTTCCACTTTCAGGGAACGTGGGAGCAGTTCTTC | CASSFHFQGTWEQFF
TRBJ1-3 | - | TRBV4-1 | TRBD1 | TGCGCCAGCAGCCACATCAGGGGGCTCGGAAACACCATATATTTT | CASSHIRGLGNTIYF
TRBJ1-3 | - | TRBV5-4 | TRBD1 | TGTGCCAGCAGCCAGGACCGGACAGGGGCGCTTGGAAACACCATATATTTT | CASSQDRTGALGNTIYF
TRBJ1-5 | - | TRBV5-8 | TRBD1 | TGTGCCAGCACCCGGACAGGGTCAAGCAATCAGCCCCAGCATTTT | CASTRTGSSNQPQHF
TRBJ2-7 | - | TRBV10-2 | - | TGCGCCAGCAGTGAAGGAGGGGCTTACGAGCAGTACTTC | CASSEGGAYEQYF
TRBJ2-1 | - | TRBV20-1 | TRBD2 | TGCAGTGCTAGTAGCGGGAGCCACAACAATGAGCAGTTCTTC | CSASSGSHNNEQFF
TRBJ1-5 | - | TRBV28 | - | TGTGCCAGCAGGATTACAGGGTTGCGCAATCAGCCCCAGCATTTT | CASRITGLRNQPQHF
TRBJ2-1 | - | TRBV9 | - | TGTGCCAGCAGCGTAGGAAACTATCTAACCTACAATGAGCAGTTCTTC | CASSVGNYLTYNEQFF
TRBJ2-7 | - | TRBV19 | TRBD2 | TGTGCCAGTAGTATACGGGGGGAGACCTACGAGCAGTACTTC | CASSIRGETYEQYF
TRBJ2-1 | - | TRBV6-5 | - | TGTGCCAGCAGTTATTTCTTAGGGGACAATGAGCAGTTCTTC | CASSYFLGDNEQFF
TRBJ1-6 | many | TRBV4-1 | - | TGCGCCAGCAGCCAAGTGCTGCCGGATAATTCACCCCTCCACTTT | CASSQVLPDNSPLHF
TRBJ2-3 | - | TRBV3-1/TRBV3-2 | TRBD2 | TGTGCCAGCAGCCATCCAGCGGGAGCAATAGATACGCAGTATTTT | CASSHPAGAIDTQYF
TRBJ1-5 | - | TRBV5-4 | - | TGTGCCAGCAGCTTGTATGGCAGCAATCAGCCCCAGCATTTT | CASSLYGSNQPQHF
TRBJ2-4 | - | TRBV19 | TRBD2 | TGTGCCAGTAGTGGGGACACAGCGGGAGGGCCTTCCGACATTCAGTACTTC | CASSGDTAGGPSDIQYF
TRBJ2-5 | - | TRBV28 | TRBD1 | TGTGCCAGCAGCCCCGTGGGGACAGGGGCTGAGGAGACCCAGTACTTC | CASSPVGTGAEETQYF
TRBJ2-7 | - | TRBV19 | TRBD2 | TGTGCCAGTAGTATCAAGCGGGGGAACTACGAGCAGTACTTC | CASSIKRGNYEQYF
TRBJ2-1 | few | TRBV7-8 | - | TGTGCCAGCAGTACCAGGGACTCCCCCGCCAATGAGCAGTTCTTC | CASSTRDSPANEQFF
TRBJ1-1 | - | TRBV7-2 | - | TGTGCCAGCAGCTTGTCAGGAAAGCCGAACACTGAAGCTTTCTTT | CASSLSGKPNTEAFF
TRBJ2-1 | - | TRBV4-3 | TRBD2 | TGCGCCAGCAGCCAAGATTCAGGACTAGAACAGTTCTTC | CASSQDSGLEQFF
TRBJ2-2 | - | TRBV6-4 | - | TGTGCCAGCAGTGACCGGGACAGGGGAGTGACTAGCGGGAACACCGGGGAGCTGTTTTTT | CASSDRDRGVTSGNTGELFF
TRBJ1-2 | - | TRBV3-1/TRBV3-2 | TRBD1 | TGTGCCAGTGGACAGGGACTTCGGGGCTACACCTTC | CASGQGLRGYTF
TRBJ1-1 | - | TRBV28 | - | TGTGCCAGCAGTTTATATGGTGGCGGAATGAACACTGAAGCTTTCTTT | CASSLYGGGMNTEAFF
TRBJ2-1 | once | TRBV24-1 | - | TGTGCCACCAGTGACCCGGTGAGCTCCTACAATGAGCAGTTCTTC | CATSDPVSSYNEQFF
TRBJ1-5 | - | TRBV6-5 | TRBD1 | TGTGCCAGCAGGAGTCGACAGGGCTACAATCAGCCCCAGCATTTT | CASRSRQGYNQPQHF
TRBJ1-1 | - | TRBV6-5 | - | TGTGCCAGCAGTTACTCGAAGGGGTTGGGCACTGAAGCTTTCTTT | CASSYSKGLGTEAFF
TRBJ2-1 | - | TRBV6-6 | - | TGTGCCAGCAGTTATCCAGGGATTACAAACAATGAGCAGTTCTTC | CASSYPGITNNEQFF
TRBJ1-1 | once | TRBV2 | - | TGTGCCAGCACGGTGGGCAGGGACACTGAAGCTTTCTTT | CASTVGRDTEAFF
TRBJ1-4 | - | TRBV5-1 | TRBD1 | TGCGCCAGTGGGACAGGGACTAAAACTAATGAAAAACTGTTTTTT | CASGTGTKTNEKLFF
TRBJ2-1 | - | TRBV10-3 | - | TGTGCCATCAGTGAGGTTCTAGCAAATAAAAACGGGCGTGAGCAGTTCTTC | CAISEVLANKNGREQFF
TRBJ2-6 | - | TRBV28 | - | TGTGCCAGCAGGAGCTCTGGGGCCAACGTCCTGACTTTC | CASRSSGANVLTF
TRBJ2-7 | - | TRBV30 | TRBD1 | TGTGCCTGGGGGGACAGGGGTCAGGTGCAGTACTTC | CAWGDRGQVQYF
TRBJ1-6 | - | TRBV6-5 | - | TGTGCCAGCAGTTACGATAGGGGAATATGGAATTCACCCCTCCACTTT | CASSYDRGIWNSPLHF
TRBJ2-1 | - | TRBV11-2 | TRBD1 | TGTGCCAGCAGCTTAGAGCAGGGGGCCTACAATGAGCAGTTCTTC | CASSLEQGAYNEQFF